This passage covers 6 T cell receptor beta chains from one sample sequenced in a study of blood T cell repertoires in COVID-19. The table came from immunoSEQ multiplex PCR; TCRdb's copy has only in-frame clones and leaves some out. The repertoire consists of roughly 99,000 clones, with 60% to 85% occurring once and the leading ten covering 15% to 20%. Sequences were obtained from peripheral blood. These receptors were collected from a woman aged 80 or over with active or convalescent COVID-19.

V usage is TRBV28 and J usage is TRBJ2-5; possible D gene TRBD2, 5 bases. The germline V gene encodes CDR1 MDHEN and CDR2 SYDVKM. Trimming stripped 6 bases from V and 2 bases from J, with 16 bases between. This CDR3 is built from 15 residues. CDR3 in amino acids: CASSLGRGTQETQYF. The CDR3 DNA is TGTGCCAGCAGCCTTGGACGGGGAACTCAAGAGACCCAGTACTTC.

The chain is built from TRBV6-5 and TRBJ2-2; 11 positions match TRBD2. Germline V gives CDR1 MNHEY, CDR2 SVGAGI. This CDR3 has 15 amino acids. J gave up 5 bases and V 5 bases, and 4 bases lay outside the gene matches. The CDR3 DNA follows: TGTGCCAGCAGTCGTAGCGGGGGGGTTACCGGGGAGCTGTTTTTT. This gives the protein CASSRSGGVTGELFF.

The chain uses TRBV28 and TRBJ2-7; D possibly corresponds to TRBD2 (5 bases). V was cut by 4 bases and J by 1 base, with 17 bases left in between. Per the germline V gene, CDR1 is MDHEN and CDR2 is SYDVKM. The CDR3 extends over 16 amino acids. The CDR3 nucleotides read TGTGCCAGCAGTTCACCAACTAGTTTAAGGTCCTACGAGCAGTACTTC. Amino acids: CASSSPTSLRSYEQYF.

This clone was seen a single time. The chain links TRBV5-1 to TRBJ1-1, with a tentative D call TRBD1 (5 bases). This CDR3 has 14 residues. With 4 bases removed from V and 5 bases from J, the gap between germline ends came to 15 bases. Looked up from germline, CDR1 is SGHRS and CDR2 is YFSETQ. CDR3 in amino acids: CASSTRDGGTEAFF. In DNA form, the CDR3 reads TGCGCCAGCAGCACAAGGGACGGAGGGACTGAAGCTTTCTTT.

The V gene is TRBV6-4, the J gene TRBJ1-6; D is uncertain. The germline V and J ends were trimmed by 7 bases and 9 bases, with 13 bases remaining between them. The CDR3 is 13 amino acids. The germline gives CDR1 MRHNA, CDR2 SNTAGT. CDR3 amino acids: CASNEGSGSPLHF. As DNA, the CDR3 is TGTGCCAGCAATGAGGGCTCTGGTTCACCCCTCCACTTT.

CDR3 loop: CASSTTGREQYF. CDR3 in DNA: TGTGCCAGCTCAACGACAGGGCGCGAGCAGTACTTC. This sequence joins TRBV18 and TRBJ2-7, with 7 bases aligning to TRBD1. V dropped 5 bases and J dropped 6; count of bases not matched to a gene: 4. The CDR3 runs 12 residues. Germline V CDR1 and CDR2: KGHSH, LQKENI.